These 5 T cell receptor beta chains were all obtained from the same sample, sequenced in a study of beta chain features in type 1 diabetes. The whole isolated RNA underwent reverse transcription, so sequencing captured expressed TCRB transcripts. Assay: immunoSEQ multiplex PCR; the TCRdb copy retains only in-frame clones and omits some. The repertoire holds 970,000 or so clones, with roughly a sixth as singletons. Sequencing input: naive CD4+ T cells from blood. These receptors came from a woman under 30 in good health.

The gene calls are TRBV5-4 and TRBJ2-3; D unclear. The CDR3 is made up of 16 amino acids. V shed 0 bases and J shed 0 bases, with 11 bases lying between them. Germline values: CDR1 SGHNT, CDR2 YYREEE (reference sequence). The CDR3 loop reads CASSLVRGPSTDTQYF. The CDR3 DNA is TGTGCCAGCAGCTTGGTCCGCGGTCCTAGCACAGATACGCAGTATTTT.

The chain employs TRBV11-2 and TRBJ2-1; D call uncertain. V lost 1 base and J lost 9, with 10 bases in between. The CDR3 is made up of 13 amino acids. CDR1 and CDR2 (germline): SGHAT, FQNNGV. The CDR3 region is CASSLVFVGEQFF. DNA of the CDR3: TGTGCCAGCAGCTTAGTATTTGTGGGTGAGCAGTTCTTC.

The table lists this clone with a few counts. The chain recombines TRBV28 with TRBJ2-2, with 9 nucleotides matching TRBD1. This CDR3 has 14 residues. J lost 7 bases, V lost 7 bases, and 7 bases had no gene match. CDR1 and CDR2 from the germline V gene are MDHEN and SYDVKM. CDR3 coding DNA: TGTGCCAGCAAGGACAGGGGTGGTATCGGGGAGCTGTTTTTT. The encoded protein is CASKDRGGIGELFF.

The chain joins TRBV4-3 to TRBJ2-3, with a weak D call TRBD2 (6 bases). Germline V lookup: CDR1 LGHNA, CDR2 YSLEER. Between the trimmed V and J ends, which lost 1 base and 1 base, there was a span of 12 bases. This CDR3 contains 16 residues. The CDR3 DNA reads TGCGCCAGCAGCCAAGTCGGGGGAGTGGGCACAGATACGCAGTATTTT. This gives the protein CASSQVGGVGTDTQYF.

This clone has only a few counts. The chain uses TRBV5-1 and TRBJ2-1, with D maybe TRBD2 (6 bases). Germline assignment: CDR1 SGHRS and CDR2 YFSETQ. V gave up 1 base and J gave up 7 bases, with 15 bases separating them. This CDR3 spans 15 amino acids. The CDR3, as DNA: TGCGCCAGCAGCTTGCCCGGGAGCGCCTCGAATGAGCAGTTCTTC. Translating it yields CASSLPGSASNEQFF.